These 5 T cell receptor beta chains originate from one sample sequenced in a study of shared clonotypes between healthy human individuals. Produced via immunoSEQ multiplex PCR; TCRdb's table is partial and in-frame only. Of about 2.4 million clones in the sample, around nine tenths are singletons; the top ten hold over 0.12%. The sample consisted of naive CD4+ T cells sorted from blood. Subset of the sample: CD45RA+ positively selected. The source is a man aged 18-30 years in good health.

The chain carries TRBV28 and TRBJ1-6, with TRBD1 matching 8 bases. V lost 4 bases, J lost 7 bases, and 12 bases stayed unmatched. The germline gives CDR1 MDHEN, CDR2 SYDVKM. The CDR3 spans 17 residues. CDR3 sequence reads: CASSSTGGGDRNSPLHF. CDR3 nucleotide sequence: TGTGCCAGCAGTTCAACCGGCGGTGGGGACAGGAATTCACCCCTCCACTTT.

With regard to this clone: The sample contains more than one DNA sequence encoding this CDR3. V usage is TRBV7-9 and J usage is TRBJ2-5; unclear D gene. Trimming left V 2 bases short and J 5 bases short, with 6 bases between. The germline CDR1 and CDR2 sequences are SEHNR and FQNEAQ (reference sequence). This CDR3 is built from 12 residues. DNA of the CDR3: TGTGCCAGCAGCTTATCGGTGGAGACCCAGTACTTC. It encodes CASSLSVETQYF.

CDR3 in amino acids: CASSQVSSGYYNEQFF. In DNA form, the CDR3 reads TGCGCCAGCAGCCAAGTCTCTAGCGGGTATTACAATGAGCAGTTCTTC. The chain recombines TRBV4-3 with TRBJ2-1; 8 positions match TRBD2. The length of the CDR3 is 16 residues. Trimming at V came to 1 base and at J to 4 bases, leaving 6 bases not matched to a gene. Germline CDR1 LGHNA, CDR2 YSLEER.

The CDR3 nucleotides are TGTGCCAGCAGTGTGGCAGGTACTCAGCCCCAGCATTTT. This gives the protein CASSVAGTQPQHF. V and J are TRBV6-1 and TRBJ1-5; D call uncertain. CDR1 is MNHNS, CDR2 SASEGT, per germline. This CDR3 is built from 13 residues. Trimming removed 4 bases from V and 6 bases from J, with 10 bases in between.

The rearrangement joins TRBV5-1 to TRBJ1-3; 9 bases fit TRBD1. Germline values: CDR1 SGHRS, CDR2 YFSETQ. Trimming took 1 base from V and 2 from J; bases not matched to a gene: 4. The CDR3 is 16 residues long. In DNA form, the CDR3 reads TGCGCCAGCAGCTTGACCGGGACAGGGACTGGAAACACCATATATTTT. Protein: CASSLTGTGTGNTIYF.